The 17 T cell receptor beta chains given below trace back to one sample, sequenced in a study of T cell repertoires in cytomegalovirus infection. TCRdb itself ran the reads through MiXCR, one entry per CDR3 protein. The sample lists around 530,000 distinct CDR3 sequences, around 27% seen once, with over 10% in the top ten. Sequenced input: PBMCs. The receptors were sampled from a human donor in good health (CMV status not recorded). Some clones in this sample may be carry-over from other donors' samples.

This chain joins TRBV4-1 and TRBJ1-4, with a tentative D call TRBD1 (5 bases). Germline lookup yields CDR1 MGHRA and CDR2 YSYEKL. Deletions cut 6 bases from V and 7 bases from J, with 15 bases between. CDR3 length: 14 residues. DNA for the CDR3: TGCGCCAGCAGTCCCCAGCAGGGTGTTGAAAAACTGTTTTTT. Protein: CASSPQQGVEKLFF.

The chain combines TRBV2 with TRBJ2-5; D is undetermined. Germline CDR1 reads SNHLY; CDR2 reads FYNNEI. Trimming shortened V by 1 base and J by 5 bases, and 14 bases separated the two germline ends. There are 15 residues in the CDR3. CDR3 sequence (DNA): TGTGCCAGCAGTGAAGATGGGGTGGGTCGTGAGACCCAGTACTTC. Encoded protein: CASSEDGVGRETQYF.

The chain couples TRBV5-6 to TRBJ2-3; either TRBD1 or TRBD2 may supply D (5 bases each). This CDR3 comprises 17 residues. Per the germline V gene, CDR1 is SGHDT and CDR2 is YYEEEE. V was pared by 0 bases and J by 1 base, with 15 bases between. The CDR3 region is CASSLDFEGMGTDTQYF. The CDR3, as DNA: TGTGCCAGCAGCTTGGATTTCGAGGGGATGGGCACAGATACGCAGTATTTT.

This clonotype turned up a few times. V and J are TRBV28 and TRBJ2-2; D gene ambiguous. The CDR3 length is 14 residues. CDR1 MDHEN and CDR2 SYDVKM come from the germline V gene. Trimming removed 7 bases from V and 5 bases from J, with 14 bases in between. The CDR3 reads CASMGRIETGELFF. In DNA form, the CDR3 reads TGTGCCAGCATGGGTAGGATTGAAACCGGGGAGCTGTTTTTT.

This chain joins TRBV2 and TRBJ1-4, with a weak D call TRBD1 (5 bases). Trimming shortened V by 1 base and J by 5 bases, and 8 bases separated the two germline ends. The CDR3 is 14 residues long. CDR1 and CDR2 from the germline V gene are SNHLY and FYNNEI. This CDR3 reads CASSEGGGNEKLFF. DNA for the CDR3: TGTGCCAGCAGTGAAGGGGGCGGGAATGAAAAACTGTTTTTT.

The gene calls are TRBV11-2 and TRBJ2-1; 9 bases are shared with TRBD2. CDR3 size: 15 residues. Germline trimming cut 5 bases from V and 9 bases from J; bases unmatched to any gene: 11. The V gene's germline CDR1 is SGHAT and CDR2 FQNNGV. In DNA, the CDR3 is TGTGCCAGCAGCCATACCTGGCGGGAGGGCCCTGAGCAGTTCTTC. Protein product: CASSHTWREGPEQFF.

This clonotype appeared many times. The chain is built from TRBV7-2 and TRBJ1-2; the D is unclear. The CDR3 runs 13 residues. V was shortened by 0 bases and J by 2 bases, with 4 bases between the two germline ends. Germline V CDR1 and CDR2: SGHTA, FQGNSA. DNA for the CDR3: TGTGCCAGCAGCTTAGCCCCAAACTATGGCTACACCTTC. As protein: CASSLAPNYGYTF.

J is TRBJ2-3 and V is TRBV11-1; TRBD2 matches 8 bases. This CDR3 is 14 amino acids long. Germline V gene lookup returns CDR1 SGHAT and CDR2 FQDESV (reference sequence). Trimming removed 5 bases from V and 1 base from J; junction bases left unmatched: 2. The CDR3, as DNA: TGTGCCAGCAGCGTTAGCGGGGGCACAGATACGCAGTATTTT. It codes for CASSVSGGTDTQYF. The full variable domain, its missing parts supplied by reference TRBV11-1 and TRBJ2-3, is EAEVAQSPRYKITEKSQAVAFWCDPISGHATLYWYRQILGQGPELLVQFQDESVVDDSQLPKDRFSAERLKGVDSTLKIQPAELGDSAMYLCASSVSGGTDTQYFGPGTRLTVL.

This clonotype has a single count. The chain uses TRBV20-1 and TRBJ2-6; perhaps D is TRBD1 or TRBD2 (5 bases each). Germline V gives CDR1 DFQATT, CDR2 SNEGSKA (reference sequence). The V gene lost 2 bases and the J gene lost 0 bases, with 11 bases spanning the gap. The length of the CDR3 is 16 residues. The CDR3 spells CSARWDGGSGANVLTF. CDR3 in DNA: TGCAGTGCTAGATGGGACGGCGGCTCTGGGGCCAACGTCCTGACTTTC.

The chain's CDR3 is CATGRENSYNEQFF. CDR3 nucleotide sequence: TGTGCCACGGGTCGGGAGAACTCCTACAATGAGCAGTTCTTC. The V and J genes are TRBV24-1 and TRBJ2-1; D possibly corresponds to TRBD2 (6 bases). V was shortened by 10 bases and J by 0 bases, with 12 bases between the two germline ends. The CDR3 runs 14 residues. Per the germline V gene, CDR1 is KGHDR and CDR2 is SFDVKD.

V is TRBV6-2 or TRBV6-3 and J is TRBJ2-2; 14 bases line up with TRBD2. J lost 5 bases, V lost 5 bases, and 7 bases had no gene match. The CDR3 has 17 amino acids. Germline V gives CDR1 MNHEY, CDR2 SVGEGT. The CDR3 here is CASSKGLAGAVTGELFF. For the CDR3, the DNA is TGTGCCAGCAGTAAGGGACTAGCGGGAGCGGTTACCGGGGAGCTGTTTTTT.

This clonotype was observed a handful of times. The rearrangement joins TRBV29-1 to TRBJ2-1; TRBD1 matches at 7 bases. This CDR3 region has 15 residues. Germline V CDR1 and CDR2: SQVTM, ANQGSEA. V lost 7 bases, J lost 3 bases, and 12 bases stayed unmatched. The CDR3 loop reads CSAPGQPGFYNEQFF. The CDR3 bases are TGCAGCGCCCCGGGACAGCCAGGCTTCTACAATGAGCAGTTCTTC.

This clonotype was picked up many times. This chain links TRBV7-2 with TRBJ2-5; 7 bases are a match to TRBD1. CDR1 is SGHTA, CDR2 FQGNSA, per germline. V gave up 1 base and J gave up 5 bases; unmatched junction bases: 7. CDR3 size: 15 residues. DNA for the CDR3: TGTGCCAGCAGCTTAGAGGCTAGGGGGCGGGAGACCCAGTACTTC. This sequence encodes CASSLEARGRETQYF.

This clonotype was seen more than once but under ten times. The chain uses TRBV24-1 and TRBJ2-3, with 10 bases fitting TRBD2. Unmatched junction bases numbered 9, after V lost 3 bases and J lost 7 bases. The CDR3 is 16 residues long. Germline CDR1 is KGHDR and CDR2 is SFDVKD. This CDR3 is CATSDTLAGESNTQYF. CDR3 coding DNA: TGTGCCACCAGTGATACGCTAGCGGGAGAATCAAATACGCAGTATTTT.

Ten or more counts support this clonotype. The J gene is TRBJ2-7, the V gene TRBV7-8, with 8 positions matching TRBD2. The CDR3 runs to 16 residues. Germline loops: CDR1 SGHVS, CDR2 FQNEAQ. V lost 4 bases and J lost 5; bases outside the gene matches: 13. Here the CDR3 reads CASSSSLPGGANEQYV. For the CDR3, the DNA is TGTGCCAGCAGCTCTTCCCTACCGGGGGGGGCCAACGAGCAGTACGTC.

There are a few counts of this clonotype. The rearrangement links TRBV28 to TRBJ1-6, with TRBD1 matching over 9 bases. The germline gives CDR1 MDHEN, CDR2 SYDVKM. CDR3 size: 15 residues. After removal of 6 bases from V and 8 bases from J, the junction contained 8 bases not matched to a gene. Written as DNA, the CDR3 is TGTGCCAGCAGCTCTCCGGGACAGGGTTATTCACCCCTCCACTTT. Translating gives CASSSPGQGYSPLHF.

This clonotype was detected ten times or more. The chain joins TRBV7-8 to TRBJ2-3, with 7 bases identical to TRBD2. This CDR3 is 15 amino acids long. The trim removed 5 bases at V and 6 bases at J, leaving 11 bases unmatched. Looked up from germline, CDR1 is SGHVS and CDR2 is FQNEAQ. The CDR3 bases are TGTGCCAGCAGCCCAGAAGGTGCGGGAGACGATACGCAGTATTTT. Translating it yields CASSPEGAGDDTQYF.